Sequencing of this T cell receptor beta chain was carried out in a study of immune evolution from preneoplasia to lung adenocarcinoma. Study-level findings and limits: Normal lung had highest clonality; later lesions appeared denser, more diverse. T cell clonality was higher in KRAS-mutant than EGFR-mutant or wild-type nodules.

Two lung cancer pathologists independently confirmed each histologic diagnosis. This clone occurred a few times. Its specificity is unknown. The CDR3 is 11 residues long. Germline V gives CDR1 SGDLS, CDR2 YYNGEE. V lost 3 bases to trimming and J lost 7 bases, with 7 bases between them. Assay used: immunoSEQ multiplex PCR; TCRdb lists only in-frame clones, some missing. Altogether around 40,000 clones are present, under 80% being singletons, with the ten largest covering around 4.7%. The clonotype was recovered from a person in their sixties with lung adenocarcinoma. The chain has TRBV9 and TRBJ1-2; D is unresolved. The sequencing sample was made of FFPE invasive lung adenocarcinoma tissue. The CDR3 protein is CASSAWGGYTF. The CDR3 DNA reads TGTGCCAGCAGCGCATGGGGTGGCTACACCTTC.